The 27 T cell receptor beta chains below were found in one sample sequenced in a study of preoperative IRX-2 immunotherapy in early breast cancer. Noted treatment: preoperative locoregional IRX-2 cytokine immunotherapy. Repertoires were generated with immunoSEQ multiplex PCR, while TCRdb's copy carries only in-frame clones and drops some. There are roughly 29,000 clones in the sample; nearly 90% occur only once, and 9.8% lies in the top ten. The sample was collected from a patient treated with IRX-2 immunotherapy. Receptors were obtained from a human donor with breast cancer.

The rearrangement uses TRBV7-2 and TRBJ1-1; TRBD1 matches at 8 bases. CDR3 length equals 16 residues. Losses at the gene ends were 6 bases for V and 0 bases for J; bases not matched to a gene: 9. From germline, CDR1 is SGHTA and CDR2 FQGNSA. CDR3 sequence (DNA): TGTGCCAGCAGTTCTGGACAGGGAGATTTGAACACTGAAGCTTTCTTT. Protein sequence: CASSSGQGDLNTEAFF.

CDR3 sequence (DNA): TGTGCCATCACTGTCAGGGGAGACTATGGCTACACCTTC. This codes for CAITVRGDYGYTF. The rearrangement joins TRBV10-3 to TRBJ1-2, with D perhaps matching TRBD1 (6 bases). CDR3 length: 13 amino acids. Between the trimmed V and J ends, which lost 7 bases and 3 bases, there was a span of 12 bases. CDR1 is ENHRY and CDR2 is SYGVKD in the germline V gene.

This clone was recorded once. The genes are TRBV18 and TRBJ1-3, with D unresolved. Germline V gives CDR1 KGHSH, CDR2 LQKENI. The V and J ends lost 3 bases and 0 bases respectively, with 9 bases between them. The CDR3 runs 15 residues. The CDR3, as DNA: TGTGCCAGCTCACCCTTCGGAGACTCTGGAAACACCATATATTTT. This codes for CASSPFGDSGNTIYF.

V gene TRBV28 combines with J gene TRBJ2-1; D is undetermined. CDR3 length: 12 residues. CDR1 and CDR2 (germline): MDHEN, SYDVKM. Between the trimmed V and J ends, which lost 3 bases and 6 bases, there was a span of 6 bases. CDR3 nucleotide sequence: TGTGCCAGCAGTTTTAACTGCAATGAGCAGTTCTTC. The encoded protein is CASSFNCNEQFF.

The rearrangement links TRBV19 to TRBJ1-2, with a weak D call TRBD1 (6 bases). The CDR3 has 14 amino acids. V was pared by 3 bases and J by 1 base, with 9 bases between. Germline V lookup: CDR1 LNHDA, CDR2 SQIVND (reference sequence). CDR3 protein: CASSIRTDNYGYTF. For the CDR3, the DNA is TGTGCCAGTAGTATCCGGACAGATAACTATGGCTACACCTTC. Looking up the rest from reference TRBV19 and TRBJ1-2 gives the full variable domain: DGGITQSPKYLFRKEGQNVTLSCEQNLNHDAMYWYRQDPGQGLRLIYYSQIVNDFQKGDIAEGYSVSREKKESFPLTVTSAQKNPTAFYLCASSIRTDNYGYTFGSGTRLTVV.

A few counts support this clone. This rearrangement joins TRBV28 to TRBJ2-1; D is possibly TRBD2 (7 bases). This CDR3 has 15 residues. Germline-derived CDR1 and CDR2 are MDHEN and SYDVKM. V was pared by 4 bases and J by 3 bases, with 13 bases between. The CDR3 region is CASSSEAGHYNEQFF. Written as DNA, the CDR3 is TGTGCCAGCAGTTCCGAAGCGGGACACTACAATGAGCAGTTCTTC.

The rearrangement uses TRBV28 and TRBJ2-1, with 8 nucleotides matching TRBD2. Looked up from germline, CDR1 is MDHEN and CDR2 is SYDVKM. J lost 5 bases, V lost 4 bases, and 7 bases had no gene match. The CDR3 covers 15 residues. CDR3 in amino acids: CASSSVAGFDNEQFF. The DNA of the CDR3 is TGTGCCAGCAGTTCCGTAGCGGGATTCGACAATGAGCAGTTCTTC.

DNA of the CDR3: TGCGCCAGCAGCCAAGACTCTCTCGGGGGGCGGCAGCCCCAGCATTTT. It yields the protein CASSQDSLGGRQPQHF. The chain recombines TRBV4-3 with TRBJ1-5; possibly TRBD1 for D (6 bases). V lost 0 bases and J 7 bases, leaving 16 bases between the germline ends. This CDR3 has 16 residues. In germline, CDR1 is LGHNA, CDR2 YSLEER.

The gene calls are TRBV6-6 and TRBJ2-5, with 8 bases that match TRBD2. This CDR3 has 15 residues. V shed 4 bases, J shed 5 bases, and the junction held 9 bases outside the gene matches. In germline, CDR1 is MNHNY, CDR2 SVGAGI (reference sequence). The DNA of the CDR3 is TGTGCCAGCAGTTTCTCAGCGGGAGTCCGTGAGACCCAGTACTTC. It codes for CASSFSAGVRETQYF.

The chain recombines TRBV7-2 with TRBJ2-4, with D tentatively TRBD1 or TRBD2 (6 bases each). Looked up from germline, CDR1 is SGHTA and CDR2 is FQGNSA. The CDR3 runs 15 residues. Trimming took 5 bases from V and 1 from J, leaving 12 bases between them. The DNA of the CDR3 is TGTGCCAGCAGCGGGGGGCGCGGGGCCAAAAACATTCAGTACTTC. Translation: CASSGGRGAKNIQYF.

The CDR3 region is CSVGGGAGTGELFF. DNA for the CDR3: TGCAGCGTTGGTGGGGGCGCGGGAACCGGGGAGCTGTTTTTT. V usage is TRBV29-1 and J usage is TRBJ2-2; the D call may be TRBD1 or TRBD2 (6 bases each). Trimming pared 4 bases from V and 5 bases from J, leaving 14 bases between. The CDR3 sequence is 14 residues long. Germline V gene sequence: CDR1 SQVTM, CDR2 ANQGSEA.

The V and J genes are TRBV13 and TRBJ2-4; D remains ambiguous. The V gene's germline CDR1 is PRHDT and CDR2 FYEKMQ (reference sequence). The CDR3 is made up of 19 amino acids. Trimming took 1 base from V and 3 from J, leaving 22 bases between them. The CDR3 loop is CASSLEGRVGRLGKNIQYF. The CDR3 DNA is TGTGCCAGCAGCTTAGAAGGTCGGGTTGGAAGGTTGGGCAAAAACATTCAGTACTTC.

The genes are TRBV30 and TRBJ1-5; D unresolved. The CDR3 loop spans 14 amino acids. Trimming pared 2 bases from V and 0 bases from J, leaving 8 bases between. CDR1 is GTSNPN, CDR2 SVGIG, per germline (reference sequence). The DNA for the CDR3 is TGTGCCTGGAGTAGGATGTCTAGCAATCAGCCCCAGCATTTT. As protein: CAWSRMSSNQPQHF.

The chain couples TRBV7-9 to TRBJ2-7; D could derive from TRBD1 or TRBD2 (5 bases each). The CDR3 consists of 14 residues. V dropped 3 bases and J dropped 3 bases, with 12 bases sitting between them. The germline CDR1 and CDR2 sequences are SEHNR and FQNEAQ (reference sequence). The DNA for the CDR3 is TGTGCCAGCAGCTTTGGGACGGACGACTACGAGCAGTACTTC. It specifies CASSFGTDDYEQYF.

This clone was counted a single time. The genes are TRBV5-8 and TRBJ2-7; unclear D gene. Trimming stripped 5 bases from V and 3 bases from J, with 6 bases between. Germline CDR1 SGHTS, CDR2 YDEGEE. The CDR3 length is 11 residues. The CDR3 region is CASSSRYEQYF. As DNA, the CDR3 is TGTGCCAGCAGTTCCCGCTACGAGCAGTACTTC.

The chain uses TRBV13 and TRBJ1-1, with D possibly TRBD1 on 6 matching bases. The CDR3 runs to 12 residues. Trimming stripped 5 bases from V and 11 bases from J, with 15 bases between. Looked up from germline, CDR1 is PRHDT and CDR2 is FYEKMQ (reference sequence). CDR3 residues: CASSPRGGRAFF. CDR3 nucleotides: TGTGCCAGCAGCCCGAGGGGGGGACGGGCTTTCTTT. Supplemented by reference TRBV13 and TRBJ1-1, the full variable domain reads AAGVIQSPRHLIKEKRETATLKCYPIPRHDTVYWYQQGPGQDPQFLISFYEKMQSDKGSIPDRFSAQQFSDYHSELNMSSLELGDSALYFCASSPRGGRAFFGQGTRLTVV.

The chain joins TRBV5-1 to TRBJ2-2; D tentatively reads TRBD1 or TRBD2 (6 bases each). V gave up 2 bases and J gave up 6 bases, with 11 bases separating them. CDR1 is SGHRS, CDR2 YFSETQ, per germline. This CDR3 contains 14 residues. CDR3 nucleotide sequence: TGCGCCAGCAGCTTCCTTAGGGGGGCCGGGGAGCTGTTTTTT. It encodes CASSFLRGAGELFF.

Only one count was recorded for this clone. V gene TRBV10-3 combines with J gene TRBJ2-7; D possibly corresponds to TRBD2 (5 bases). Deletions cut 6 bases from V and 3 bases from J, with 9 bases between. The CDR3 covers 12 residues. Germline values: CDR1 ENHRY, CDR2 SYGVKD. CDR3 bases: TGTGCCATCAGCTCCGGGGACTACGAGCAGTACTTC. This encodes CAISSGDYEQYF.

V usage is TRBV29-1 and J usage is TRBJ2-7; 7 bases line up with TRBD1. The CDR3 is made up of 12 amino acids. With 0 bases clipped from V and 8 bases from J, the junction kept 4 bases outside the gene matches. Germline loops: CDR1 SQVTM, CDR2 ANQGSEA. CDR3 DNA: TGCAGCGTTGAAGATGGGACAGATAAGCAGTACTTC. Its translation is CSVEDGTDKQYF.

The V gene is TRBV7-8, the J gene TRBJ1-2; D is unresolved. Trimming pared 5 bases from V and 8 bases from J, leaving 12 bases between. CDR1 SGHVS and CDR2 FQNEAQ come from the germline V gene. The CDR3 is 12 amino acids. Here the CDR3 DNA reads TGTGCCAGCAGCCCGCGGGGTACCGGCTACACCTTC. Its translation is CASSPRGTGYTF.

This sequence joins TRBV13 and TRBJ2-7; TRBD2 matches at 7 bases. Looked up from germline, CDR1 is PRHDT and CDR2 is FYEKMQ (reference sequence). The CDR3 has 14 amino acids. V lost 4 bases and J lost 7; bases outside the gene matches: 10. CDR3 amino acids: CASSSGLGSGEQYF. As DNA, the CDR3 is TGTGCCAGCAGCTCTGGACTAGGTTCGGGGGAGCAGTACTTC.

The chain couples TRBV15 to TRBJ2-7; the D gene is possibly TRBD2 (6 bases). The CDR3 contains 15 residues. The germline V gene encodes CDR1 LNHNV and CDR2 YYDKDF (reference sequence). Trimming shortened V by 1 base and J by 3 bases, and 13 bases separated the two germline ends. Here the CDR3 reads CATSRGGKEIYEQYF. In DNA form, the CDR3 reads TGTGCCACCAGCAGAGGCGGGAAGGAGATCTACGAGCAGTACTTC.

The CDR3 sequence: CASSLDWGSDEKLFF. As DNA, the CDR3 is TGTGCCAGCAGCTTAGATTGGGGGTCGGATGAAAAACTGTTTTTT. The chain has TRBV11-2 and TRBJ1-4, with D maybe TRBD1 (5 bases). Trimming stripped 0 bases from V and 6 bases from J, with 11 bases between. There are 15 residues in the CDR3. Per germline, CDR1 SGHAT and CDR2 FQNNGV.

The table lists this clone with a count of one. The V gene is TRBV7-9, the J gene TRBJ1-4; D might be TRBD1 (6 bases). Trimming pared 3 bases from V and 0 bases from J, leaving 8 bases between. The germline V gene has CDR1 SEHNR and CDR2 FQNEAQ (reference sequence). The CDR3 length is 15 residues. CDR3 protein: CASSLDRATNEKLFF. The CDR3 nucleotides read TGTGCCAGCAGCTTGGACAGAGCAACTAATGAAAAACTGTTTTTT. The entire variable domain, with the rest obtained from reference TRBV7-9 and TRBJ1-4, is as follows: DTGVSQNPRHKITKRGQNVTFRCDPISEHNRLYWYRQTLGQGPEFLTYFQNEAQLEKSRLLSDRFSAERPKGSFSTLEIQRTEQGDSAMYLCASSLDRATNEKLFFGSGTQLSVL.

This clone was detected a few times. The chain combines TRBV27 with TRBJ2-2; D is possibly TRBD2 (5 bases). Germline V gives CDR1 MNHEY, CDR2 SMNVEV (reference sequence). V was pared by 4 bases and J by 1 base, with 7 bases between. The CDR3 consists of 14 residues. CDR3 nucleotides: TGTGCCAGCAGTTCCGGGGTGAACACCGGGGAGCTGTTTTTT. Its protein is CASSSGVNTGELFF.

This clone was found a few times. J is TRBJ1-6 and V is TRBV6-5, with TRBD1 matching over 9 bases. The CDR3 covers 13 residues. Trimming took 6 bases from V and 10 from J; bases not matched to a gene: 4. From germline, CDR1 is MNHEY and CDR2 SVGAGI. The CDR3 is CASRDRGGSPLHF. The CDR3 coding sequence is TGTGCCAGCAGGGACAGGGGCGGATCACCCCTCCACTTT.

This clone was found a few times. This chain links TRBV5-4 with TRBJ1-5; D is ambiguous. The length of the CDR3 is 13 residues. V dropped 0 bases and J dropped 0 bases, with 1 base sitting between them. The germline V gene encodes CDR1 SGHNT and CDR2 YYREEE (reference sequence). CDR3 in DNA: TGTGCCAGCAGCTTGGATAGCAATCAGCCCCAGCATTTT. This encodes CASSLDSNQPQHF.